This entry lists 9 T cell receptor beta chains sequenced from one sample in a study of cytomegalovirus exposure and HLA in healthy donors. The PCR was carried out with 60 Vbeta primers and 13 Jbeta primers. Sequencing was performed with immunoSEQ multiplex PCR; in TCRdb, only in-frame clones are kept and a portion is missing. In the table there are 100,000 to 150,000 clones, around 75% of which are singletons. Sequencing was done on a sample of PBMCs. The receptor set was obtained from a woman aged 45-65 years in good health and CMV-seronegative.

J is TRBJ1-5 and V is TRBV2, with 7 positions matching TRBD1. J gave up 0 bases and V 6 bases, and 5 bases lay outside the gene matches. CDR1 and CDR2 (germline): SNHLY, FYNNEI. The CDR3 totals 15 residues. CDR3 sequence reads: CASSGDRDSNQPQHF. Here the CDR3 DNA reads TGTGCCAGCAGCGGAGACAGGGATAGCAATCAGCCCCAGCATTTT.

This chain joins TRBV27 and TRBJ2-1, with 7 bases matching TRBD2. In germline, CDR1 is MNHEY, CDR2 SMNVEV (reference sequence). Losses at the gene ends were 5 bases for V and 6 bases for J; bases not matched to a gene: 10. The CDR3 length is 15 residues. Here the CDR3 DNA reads TGTGCCAGCAGTCCTAAGACTAGCTACCTCAATGAGCAGTTCTTC. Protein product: CASSPKTSYLNEQFF.

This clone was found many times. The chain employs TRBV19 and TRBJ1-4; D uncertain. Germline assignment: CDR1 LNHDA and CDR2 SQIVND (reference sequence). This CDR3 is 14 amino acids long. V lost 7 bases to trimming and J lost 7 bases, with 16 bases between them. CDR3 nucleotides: TGTGCCAGTACCCGTGGCCGGCTAGTTGAAAAACTGTTTTTT. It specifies CASTRGRLVEKLFF. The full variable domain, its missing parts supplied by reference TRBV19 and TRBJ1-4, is DGGITQSPKYLFRKEGQNVTLSCEQNLNHDAMYWYRQDPGQGLRLIYYSQIVNDFQKGDIAEGYSVSREKKESFPLTVTSAQKNPTAFYLCASTRGRLVEKLFFGSGTQLSVL.

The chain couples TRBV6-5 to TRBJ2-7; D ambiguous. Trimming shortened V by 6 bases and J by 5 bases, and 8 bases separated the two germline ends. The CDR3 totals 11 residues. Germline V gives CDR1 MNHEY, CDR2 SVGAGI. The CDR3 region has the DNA TGTGCCAGCAGGCGCCGGGACGAGCAGTACTTC. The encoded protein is CASRRRDEQYF.

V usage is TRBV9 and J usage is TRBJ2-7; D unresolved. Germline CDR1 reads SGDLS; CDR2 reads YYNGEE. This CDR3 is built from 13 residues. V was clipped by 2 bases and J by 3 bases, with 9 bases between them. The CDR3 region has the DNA TGTGCCAGCAGCGTCACTCCCGTCTACGAGCAGTACTTC. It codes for CASSVTPVYEQYF.

The chain's CDR3 is CASSVGEIAVEQFF. The CDR3 DNA follows: TGTGCCAGCAGCGTAGGGGAGATTGCGGTTGAGCAGTTCTTC. J is TRBJ2-1 and V is TRBV9, with a possible D match to TRBD2 (5 bases). The CDR3 is 14 amino acids. V dropped 0 bases and J dropped 9 bases, with 13 bases sitting between them. The germline CDR1 and CDR2 sequences are SGDLS and YYNGEE.

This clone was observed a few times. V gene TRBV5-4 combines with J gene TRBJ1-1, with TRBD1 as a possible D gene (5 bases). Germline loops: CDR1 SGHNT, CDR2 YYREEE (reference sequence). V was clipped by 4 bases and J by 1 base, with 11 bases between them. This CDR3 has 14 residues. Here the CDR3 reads CASSGGRKNTEAFF. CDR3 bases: TGTGCCAGCAGCGGGGGGAGGAAGAACACTGAAGCTTTCTTT.

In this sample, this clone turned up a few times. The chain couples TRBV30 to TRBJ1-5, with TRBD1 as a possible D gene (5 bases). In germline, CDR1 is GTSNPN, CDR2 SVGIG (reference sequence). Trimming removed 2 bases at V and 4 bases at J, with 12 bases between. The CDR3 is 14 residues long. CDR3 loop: CAWSSETVNQPQHF. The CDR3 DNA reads TGTGCCTGGAGTTCCGAGACAGTGAATCAGCCCCAGCATTTT.

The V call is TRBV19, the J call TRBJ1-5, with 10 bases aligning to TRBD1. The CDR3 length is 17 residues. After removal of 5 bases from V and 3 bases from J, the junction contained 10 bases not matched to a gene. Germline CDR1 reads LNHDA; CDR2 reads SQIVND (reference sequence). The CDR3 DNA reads TGTGCCAGTAGTCTCCATAGGGACAGGGGAAACAATCAGCCCCAGCATTTT. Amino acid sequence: CASSLHRDRGNNQPQHF.